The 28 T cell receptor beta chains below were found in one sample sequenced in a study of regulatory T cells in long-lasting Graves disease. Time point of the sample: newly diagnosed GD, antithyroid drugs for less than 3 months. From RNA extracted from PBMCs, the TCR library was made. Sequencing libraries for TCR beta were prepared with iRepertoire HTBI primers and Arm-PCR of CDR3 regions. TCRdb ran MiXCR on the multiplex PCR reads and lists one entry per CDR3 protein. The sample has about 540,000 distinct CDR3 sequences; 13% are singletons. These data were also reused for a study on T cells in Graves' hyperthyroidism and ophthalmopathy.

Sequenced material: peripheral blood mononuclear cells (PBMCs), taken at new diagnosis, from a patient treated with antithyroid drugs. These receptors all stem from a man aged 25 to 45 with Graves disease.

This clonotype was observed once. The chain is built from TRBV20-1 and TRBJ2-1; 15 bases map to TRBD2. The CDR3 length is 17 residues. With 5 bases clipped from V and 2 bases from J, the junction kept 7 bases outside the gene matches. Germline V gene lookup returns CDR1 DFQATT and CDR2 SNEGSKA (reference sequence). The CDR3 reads CSAWTSGGAEPYNEQFF. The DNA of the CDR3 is TGCAGTGCTTGGACTAGCGGGGGGGCCGAACCCTACAATGAGCAGTTCTTC.

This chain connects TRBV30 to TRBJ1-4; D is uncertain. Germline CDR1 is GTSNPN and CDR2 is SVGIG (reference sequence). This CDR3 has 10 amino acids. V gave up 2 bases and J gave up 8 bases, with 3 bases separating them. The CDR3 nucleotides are TGTGCCTGGAGTCGCGAAAAACTGTTTTTT. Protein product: CAWSREKLFF.

The CDR3 sequence: CASSLRKGSYNEQFF. For the CDR3, the DNA is TGTGCCAGCAGCTTAAGAAAAGGCTCCTACAATGAGCAGTTCTTC. This chain links TRBV13 with TRBJ2-1; D not resolved. Trimming cost V 2 bases and J 0 bases, with 8 bases left between them. The CDR3 runs 15 residues. Germline V gene data show CDR1 as PRHDT and CDR2 as FYEKMQ (reference sequence). Full variable domain (outside the CDR3, taken from reference TRBV13 and TRBJ2-1): AAGVIQSPRHLIKEKRETATLKCYPIPRHDTVYWYQQGPGQDPQFLISFYEKMQSDKGSIPDRFSAQQFSDYHSELNMSSLELGDSALYFCASSLRKGSYNEQFFGPGTRLTVL.

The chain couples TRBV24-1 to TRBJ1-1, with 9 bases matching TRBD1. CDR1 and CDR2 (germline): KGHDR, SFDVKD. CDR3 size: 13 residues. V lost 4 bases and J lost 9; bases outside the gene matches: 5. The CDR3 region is CATSERQGEQAFF. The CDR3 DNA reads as TGTGCCACCAGTGAACGACAGGGGGAACAAGCTTTCTTT.

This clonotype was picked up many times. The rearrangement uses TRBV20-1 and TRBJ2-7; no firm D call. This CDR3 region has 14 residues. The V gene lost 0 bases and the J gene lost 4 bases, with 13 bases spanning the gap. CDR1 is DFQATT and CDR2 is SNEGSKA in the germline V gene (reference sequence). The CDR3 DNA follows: TGCAGTGCTAGAGACCCGGCCCGGGCATACGAGCAGTACTTC. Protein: CSARDPARAYEQYF.

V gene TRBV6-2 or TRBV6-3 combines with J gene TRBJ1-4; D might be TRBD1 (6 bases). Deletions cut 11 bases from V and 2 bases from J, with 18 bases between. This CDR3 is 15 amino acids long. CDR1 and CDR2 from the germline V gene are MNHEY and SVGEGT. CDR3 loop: CAGRGGRGTNEKLFF. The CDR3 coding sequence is TGTGCCGGCCGGGGGGGGCGAGGCACTAATGAAAAACTGTTTTTT.

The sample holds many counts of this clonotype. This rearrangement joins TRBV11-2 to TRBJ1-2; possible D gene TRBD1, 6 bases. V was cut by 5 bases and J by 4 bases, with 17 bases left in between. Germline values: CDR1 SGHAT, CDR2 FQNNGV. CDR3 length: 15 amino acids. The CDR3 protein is CASSTFRGVGYGYTF. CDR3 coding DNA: TGTGCCAGCAGCACCTTCAGGGGAGTTGGCTATGGCTACACCTTC.

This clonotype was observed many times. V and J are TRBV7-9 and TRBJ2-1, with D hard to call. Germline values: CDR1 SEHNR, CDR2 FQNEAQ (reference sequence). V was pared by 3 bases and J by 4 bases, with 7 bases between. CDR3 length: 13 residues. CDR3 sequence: CASSLVLYNEQFF. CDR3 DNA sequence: TGTGCCAGCAGCTTGGTGCTATACAATGAGCAGTTCTTC.

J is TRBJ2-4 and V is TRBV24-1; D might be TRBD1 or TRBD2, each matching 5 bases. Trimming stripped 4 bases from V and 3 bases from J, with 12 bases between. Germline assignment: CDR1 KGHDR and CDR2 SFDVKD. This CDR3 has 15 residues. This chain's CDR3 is CATSDKGTGKNIQYF. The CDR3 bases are TGTGCCACCAGTGACAAGGGGACCGGCAAAAACATTCAGTACTTC.

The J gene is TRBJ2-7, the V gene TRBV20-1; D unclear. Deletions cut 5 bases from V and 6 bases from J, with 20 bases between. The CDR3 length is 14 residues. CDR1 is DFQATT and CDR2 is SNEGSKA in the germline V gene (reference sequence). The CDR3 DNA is TGCAGTGCTCGAGGACCCGCCTCGAACGGCGAGCAGTACTTC. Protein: CSARGPASNGEQYF.

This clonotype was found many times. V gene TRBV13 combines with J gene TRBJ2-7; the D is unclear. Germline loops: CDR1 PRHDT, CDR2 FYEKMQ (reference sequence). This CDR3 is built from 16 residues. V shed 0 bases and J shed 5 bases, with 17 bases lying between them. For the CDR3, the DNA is TGTGCCAGCAGCTTAGGCCGGAACAATCGCCCCCACGAGCAGTACTTC. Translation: CASSLGRNNRPHEQYF.

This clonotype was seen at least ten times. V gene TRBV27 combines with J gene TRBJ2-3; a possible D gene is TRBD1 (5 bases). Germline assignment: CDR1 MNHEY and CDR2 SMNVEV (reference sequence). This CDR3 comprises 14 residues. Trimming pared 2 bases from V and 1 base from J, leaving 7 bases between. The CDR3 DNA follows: TGTGCCAGCAGTTTAGGGGCTCGCACAGATACGCAGTATTTT. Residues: CASSLGARTDTQYF.

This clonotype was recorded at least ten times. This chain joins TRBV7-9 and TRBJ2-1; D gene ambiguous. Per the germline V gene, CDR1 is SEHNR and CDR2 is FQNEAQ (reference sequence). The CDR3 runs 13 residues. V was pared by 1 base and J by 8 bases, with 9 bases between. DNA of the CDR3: TGTGCCAGCAGCTTAGGTGTAGTGTATGAGCAGTTCTTC. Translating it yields CASSLGVVYEQFF.

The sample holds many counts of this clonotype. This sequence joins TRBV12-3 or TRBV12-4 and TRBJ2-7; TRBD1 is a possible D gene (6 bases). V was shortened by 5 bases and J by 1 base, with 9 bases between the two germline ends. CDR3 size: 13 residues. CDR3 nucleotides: TGTGCCAGCAGTCGGACAGTTTCCTACGAGCAGTACTTC. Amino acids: CASSRTVSYEQYF.

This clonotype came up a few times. In DNA, the CDR3 is TGTGCCAGCAGCGCCTACCAGACAGGGGGCGGAGATACGCAGTATTTT. It yields the protein CASSAYQTGGGDTQYF. The V gene is TRBV9, the J gene TRBJ2-3; 10 positions agree with TRBD1. The CDR3 length is 16 residues. CDR1 is SGDLS, CDR2 YYNGEE, per germline. With V trimmed by 3 bases and J by 5 bases, 9 bases remained unmatched.

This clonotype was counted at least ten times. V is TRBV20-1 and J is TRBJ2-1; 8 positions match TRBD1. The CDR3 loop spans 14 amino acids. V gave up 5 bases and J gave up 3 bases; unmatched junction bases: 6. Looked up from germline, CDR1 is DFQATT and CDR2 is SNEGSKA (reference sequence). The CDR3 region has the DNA TGCAGTGCTGAGGCTGACAGGGGCTACAATGAGCAGTTCTTC. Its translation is CSAEADRGYNEQFF.

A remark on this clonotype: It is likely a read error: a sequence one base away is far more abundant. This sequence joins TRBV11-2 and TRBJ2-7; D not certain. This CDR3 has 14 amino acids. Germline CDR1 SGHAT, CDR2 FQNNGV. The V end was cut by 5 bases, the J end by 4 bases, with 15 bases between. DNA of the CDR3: TGTGCCAGCAGCCCGTCGGGCAATGGGTACGAGCAGTACTTC. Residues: CASSPSGNGYEQYF.

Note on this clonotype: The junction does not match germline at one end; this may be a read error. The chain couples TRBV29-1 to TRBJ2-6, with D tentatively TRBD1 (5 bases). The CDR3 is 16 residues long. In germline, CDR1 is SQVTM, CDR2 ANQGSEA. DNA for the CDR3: TGCAGCGTTGAAGAAGGTCACAACTCTGGGGCCGACGTCCTGACTTTC. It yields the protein CSVEEGHNSGADVLTF.

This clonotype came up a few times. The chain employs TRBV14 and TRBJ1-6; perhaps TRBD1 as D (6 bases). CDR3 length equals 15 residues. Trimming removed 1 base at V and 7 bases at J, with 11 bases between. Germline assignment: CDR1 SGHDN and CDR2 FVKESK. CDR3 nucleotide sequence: TGTGCCAGCAGCCAAGTTGGCAGGGGAAATTCACCCCTCCACTTT. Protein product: CASSQVGRGNSPLHF.

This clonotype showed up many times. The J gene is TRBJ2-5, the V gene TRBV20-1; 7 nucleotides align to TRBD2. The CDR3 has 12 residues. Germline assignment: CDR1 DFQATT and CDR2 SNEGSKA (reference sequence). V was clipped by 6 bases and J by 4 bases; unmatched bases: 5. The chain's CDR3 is CSAPKRGETQYF. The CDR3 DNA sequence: TGCAGTGCGCCTAAGCGGGGAGAGACCCAGTACTTC.

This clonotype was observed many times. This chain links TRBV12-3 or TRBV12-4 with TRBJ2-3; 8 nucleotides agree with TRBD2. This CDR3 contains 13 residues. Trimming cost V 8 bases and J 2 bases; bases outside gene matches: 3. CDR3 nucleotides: TGTGCCAGCGCGGGAGGAGACACAGATACGCAGTATTTT. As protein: CASAGGDTDTQYF.

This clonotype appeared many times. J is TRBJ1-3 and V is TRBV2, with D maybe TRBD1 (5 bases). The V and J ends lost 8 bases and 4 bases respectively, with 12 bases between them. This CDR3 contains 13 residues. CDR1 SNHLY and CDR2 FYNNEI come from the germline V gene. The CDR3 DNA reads TGTGCCAGCGGACCTGGGGCCGGAAACACCATATATTTT. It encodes CASGPGAGNTIYF. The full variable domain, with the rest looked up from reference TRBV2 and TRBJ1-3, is EPEVTQTPSHQVTQMGQEVILRCVPISNHLYFYWYRQILGQKVEFLVSFYNNEISEKSEIFDDQFSVERPDGSNFTLKIRSTKLEDSAMYFCASGPGAGNTIYFGEGSWLTVV.

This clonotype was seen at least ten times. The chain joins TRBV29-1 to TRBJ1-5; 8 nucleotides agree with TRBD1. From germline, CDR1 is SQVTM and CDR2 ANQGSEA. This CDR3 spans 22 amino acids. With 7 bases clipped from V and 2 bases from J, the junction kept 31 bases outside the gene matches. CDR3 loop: CSAPNSGTGFILFYEGNQPQHF. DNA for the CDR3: TGCAGCGCCCCTAACTCCGGGACAGGTTTTATTCTTTTTTACGAGGGCAATCAGCCCCAGCATTTT.

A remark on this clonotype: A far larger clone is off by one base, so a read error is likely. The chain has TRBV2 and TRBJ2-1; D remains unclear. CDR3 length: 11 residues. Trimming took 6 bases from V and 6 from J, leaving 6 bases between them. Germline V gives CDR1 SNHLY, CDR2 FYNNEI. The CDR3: CASRHVNEQFF. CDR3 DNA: TGTGCCAGCAGGCACGTCAATGAGCAGTTCTTC. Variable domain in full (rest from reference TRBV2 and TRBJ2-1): EPEVTQTPSHQVTQMGQEVILRCVPISNHLYFYWYRQILGQKVEFLVSFYNNEISEKSEIFDDQFSVERPDGSNFTLKIRSTKLEDSAMYFCASRHVNEQFFGPGTRLTVL.

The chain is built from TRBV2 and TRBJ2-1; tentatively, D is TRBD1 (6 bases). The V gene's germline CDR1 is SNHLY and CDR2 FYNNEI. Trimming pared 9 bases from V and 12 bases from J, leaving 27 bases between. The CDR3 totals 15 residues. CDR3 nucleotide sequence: TGTGCCAGTAGAGTAAACAGGGTCTCGTCTGGTGGGCAGTTCTTC. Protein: CASRVNRVSSGGQFF.

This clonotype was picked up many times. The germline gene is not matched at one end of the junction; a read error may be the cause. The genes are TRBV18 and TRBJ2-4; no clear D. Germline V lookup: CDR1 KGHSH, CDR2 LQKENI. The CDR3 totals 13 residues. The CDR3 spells CASSPSNVETSIF. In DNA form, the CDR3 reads TGTGCCAGCTCACCTTCAAATGTTGAGACTTCTATATTC.

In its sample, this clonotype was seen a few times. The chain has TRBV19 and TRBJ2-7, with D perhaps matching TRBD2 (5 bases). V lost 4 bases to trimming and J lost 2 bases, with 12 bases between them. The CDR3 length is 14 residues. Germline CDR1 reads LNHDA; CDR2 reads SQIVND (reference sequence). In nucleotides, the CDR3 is TGTGCCAGTAGTACCGAGGCGGGCCCCTACGAGCAGTACTTC. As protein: CASSTEAGPYEQYF.

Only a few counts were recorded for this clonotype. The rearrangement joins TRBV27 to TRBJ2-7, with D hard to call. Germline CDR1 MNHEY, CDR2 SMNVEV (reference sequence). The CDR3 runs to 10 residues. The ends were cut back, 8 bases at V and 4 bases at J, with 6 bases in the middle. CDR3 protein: CASPIYEQYF. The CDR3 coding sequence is TGTGCCAGCCCCATTTACGAGCAGTACTTC.